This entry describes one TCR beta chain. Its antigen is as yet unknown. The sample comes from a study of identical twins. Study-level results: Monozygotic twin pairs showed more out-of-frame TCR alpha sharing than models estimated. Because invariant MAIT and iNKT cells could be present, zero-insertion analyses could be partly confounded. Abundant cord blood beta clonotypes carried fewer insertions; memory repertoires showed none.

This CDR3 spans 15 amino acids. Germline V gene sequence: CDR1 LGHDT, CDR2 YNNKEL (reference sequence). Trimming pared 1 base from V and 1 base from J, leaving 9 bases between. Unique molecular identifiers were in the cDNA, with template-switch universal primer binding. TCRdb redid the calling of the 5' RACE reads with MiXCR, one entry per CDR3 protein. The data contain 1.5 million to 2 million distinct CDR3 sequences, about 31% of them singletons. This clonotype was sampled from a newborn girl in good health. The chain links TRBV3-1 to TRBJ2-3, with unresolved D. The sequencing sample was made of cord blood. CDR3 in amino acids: CASSQGYLGTDTQYF. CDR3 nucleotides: TGTGCCAGCAGCCAAGGTTACCTGGGCACAGATACGCAGTATTTT.